This TCR beta chain is drawn from a study of T cells in Graves' hyperthyroidism and ophthalmopathy. Whole-study context: Peripheral blood was secured at the point of initial diagnosis, before any treatment.

The V end was cut by 0 bases, the J end by 5 bases, with 13 bases between. Germline-derived CDR1 and CDR2 are LGHNA and YSLEER. The CDR3 runs to 16 residues. RNA transcripts served as the template for amplifying TCR beta CDR3 regions. During a first-round RT-PCR of the TCR CDR3, the HTBI primer set was used. TCRdb re-analysed the multiplex PCR reads in MiXCR, keeping a single row per CDR3 protein. The sample lists under 350,000 distinct CDR3 sequences; over 15% were seen once. This clonotype was seen a few times. Its antigen is unidentified. Findings and limits, study-wide: In simple terms, a model built on 13 V-J features told ophthalmopathy apart from stable hyperthyroidism. The blood repertoire included most of the expanded thyroid clonotypes above 0.001.

Exclusion of patients followed from uncontrolled infection, other autoimmune disease, pregnancy or lactation. The J gene is TRBJ2-2, the V gene TRBV4-3, with D perhaps matching TRBD1 (6 bases). This receptor was taken from a woman aged 55-69 years with Graves' ophthalmopathy. The specimen sequenced was blood. The CDR3 DNA is TGCGCCAGCAGCCAAGAAGGGAACAGGGAAACCGGGGAGCTGTTTTTT. This translates into CASSQEGNRETGELFF.